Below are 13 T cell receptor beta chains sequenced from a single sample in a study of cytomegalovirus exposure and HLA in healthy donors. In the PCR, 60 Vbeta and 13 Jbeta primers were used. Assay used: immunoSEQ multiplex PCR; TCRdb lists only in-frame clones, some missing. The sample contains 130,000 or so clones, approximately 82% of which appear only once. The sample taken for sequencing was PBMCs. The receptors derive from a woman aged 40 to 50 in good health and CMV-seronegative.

The CDR3 reads CATSRFGGSRRKEDTQYF. For the CDR3, the DNA is TGTGCCACCAGCAGATTTGGCGGCAGCCGGAGGAAAGAAGATACGCAGTATTTT. This chain joins TRBV15 and TRBJ2-3; perhaps TRBD2 as D (5 bases). V gave up 2 bases and J gave up 5 bases, with 23 bases separating them. CDR3 length: 18 residues. From germline, CDR1 is LNHNV and CDR2 YYDKDF (reference sequence).

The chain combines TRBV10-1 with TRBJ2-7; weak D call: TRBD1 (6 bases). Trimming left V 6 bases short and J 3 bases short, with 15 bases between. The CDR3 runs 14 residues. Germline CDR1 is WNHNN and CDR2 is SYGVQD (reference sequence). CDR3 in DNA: TGCGCCAGCAGCCTCCGGGACACAGGCTACGAGCAGTACTTC. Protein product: CASSLRDTGYEQYF.

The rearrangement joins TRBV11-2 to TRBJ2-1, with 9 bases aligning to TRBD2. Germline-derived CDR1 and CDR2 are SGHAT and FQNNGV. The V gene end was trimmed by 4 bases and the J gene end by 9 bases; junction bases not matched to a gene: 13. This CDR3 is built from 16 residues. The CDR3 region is CASSSPLAGAFAEQFF. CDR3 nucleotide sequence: TGTGCCAGCAGCTCACCCTTAGCGGGAGCCTTCGCTGAGCAGTTCTTC.

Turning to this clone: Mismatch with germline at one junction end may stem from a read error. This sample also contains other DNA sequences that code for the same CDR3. This CDR3 is CASRGSGVKETQYF. CDR3 bases: TGTGCCAGCAGGGGTAGCGGGGTGAAAGAGACTCAGTACTTC. The chain is built from TRBV13 and TRBJ2-5; 8 nucleotides agree with TRBD2. Germline values: CDR1 PRHDT, CDR2 FYEKMQ (reference sequence). The CDR3 runs 14 residues.

CDR3 bases: TGCGCCAGCAGCACTACGGCCGGGGAACAGACCCAGTACTTC. This encodes CASSTTAGEQTQYF. The chain has TRBV5-1 and TRBJ2-5, with D perhaps matching TRBD2 (5 bases). The CDR3 totals 14 residues. Trimming stripped 4 bases from V and 6 bases from J, with 16 bases between. Germline V gene data show CDR1 as SGHRS and CDR2 as YFSETQ.

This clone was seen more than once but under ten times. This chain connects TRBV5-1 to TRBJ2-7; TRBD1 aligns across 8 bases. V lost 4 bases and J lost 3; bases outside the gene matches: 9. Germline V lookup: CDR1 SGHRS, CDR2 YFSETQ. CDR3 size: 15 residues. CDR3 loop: CASSTQTGVGYEQYF. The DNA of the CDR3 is TGCGCCAGCAGCACCCAGACAGGGGTGGGCTACGAGCAGTACTTC.

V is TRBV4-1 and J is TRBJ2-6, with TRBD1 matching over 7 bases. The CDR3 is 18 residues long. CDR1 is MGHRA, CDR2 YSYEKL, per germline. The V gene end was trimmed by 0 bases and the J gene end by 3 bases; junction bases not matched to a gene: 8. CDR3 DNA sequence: TGCGCCAGCAGCCAAGATGGTAACAGGGGACATGGGGCCAACGTCCTGACTTTC. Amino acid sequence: CASSQDGNRGHGANVLTF.

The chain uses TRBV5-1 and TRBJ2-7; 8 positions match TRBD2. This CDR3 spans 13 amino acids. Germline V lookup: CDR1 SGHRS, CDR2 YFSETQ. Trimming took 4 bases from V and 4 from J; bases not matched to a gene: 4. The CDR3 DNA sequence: TGCGCCAGCAGCCCCGAGCGGGGGTACGAGCAGTACTTC. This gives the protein CASSPERGYEQYF.

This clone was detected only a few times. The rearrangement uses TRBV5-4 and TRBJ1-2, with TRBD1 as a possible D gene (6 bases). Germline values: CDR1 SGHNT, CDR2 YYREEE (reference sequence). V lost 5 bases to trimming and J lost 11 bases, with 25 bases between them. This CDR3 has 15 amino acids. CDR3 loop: CASRGSQPGTIQYTF. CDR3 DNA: TGTGCCAGCAGGGGATCCCAGCCCGGGACAATCCAATACACCTTC.

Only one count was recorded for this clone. The CDR3 here is CASSFTSGSTDTQYF. The CDR3 bases are TGTGCCAGCAGCTTTACTAGCGGGAGCACAGATACGCAGTATTTT. V is TRBV5-4 and J is TRBJ2-3, with TRBD2 matching over 9 bases. Trimming removed 2 bases from V and 0 bases from J; junction bases left unmatched: 1. This CDR3 comprises 15 residues. Germline CDR1 reads SGHNT; CDR2 reads YYREEE (reference sequence).

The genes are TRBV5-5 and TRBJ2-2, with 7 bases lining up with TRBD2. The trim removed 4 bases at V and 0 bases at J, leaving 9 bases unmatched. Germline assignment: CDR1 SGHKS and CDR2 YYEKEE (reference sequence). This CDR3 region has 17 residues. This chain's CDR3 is CASSPLWGGANTGELFF. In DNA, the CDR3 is TGTGCCAGCAGCCCCCTTTGGGGGGGGGCGAACACCGGGGAGCTGTTTTTT.

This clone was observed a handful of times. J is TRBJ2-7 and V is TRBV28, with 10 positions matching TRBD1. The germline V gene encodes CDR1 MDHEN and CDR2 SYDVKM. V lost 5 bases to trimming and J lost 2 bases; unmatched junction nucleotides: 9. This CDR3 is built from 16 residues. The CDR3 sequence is CASSPDAGTGAYEQYF. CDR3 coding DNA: TGTGCCAGCAGTCCGGATGCTGGGACAGGGGCCTACGAGCAGTACTTC.

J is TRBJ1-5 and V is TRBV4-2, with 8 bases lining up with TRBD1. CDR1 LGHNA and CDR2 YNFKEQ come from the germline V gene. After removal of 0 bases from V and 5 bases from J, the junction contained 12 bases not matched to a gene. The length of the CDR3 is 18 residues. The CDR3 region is CASSQDLGGTGAYQPQHF. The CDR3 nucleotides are TGTGCCAGCAGCCAAGATCTAGGGGGGACAGGAGCCTATCAGCCCCAGCATTTT.